The present entry profiles one T cell receptor (beta chain) with its context. Its antigen is not identified. The CDR3 sequence is 14 residues long. Trimming cost V 2 bases and J 8 bases; bases outside gene matches: 4. Germline CDR1 and CDR2: SGHTA and FQGNSA. The repertoire was sequenced with immunoSEQ multiplex PCR; TCRdb's copy has only in-frame clones and lacks some. The repertoire holds 35,000 to 55,000 clones, with roughly 96% as singletons. These data are taken from a study of T cells in tuberculosis. Across the study: A South African cohort included IGRA-negative adolescents, latently infected IGRA-positive adolescents and adults with active tuberculosis.

Study-wide results and limits: Active tuberculosis TCR-alpha repertoires lay closer to GMM-specific TCRs than IGRA-negative controls, suggesting clonal expansion. Smaller alpha distances in active tuberculosis partly reflected shorter CDR3-alpha lengths. Selection depended on which cryopreserved specimens were available.

The material sequenced was PBMCs. This sequence was found in a donor between 10 and 35 years old with latent tuberculosis or without tuberculosis infection. The chain recombines TRBV7-2 with TRBJ2-1; 9 bases are a match to TRBD2. The CDR3 here is CASSLLAGTDEQFF. Here the CDR3 DNA reads TGTGCCAGCAGCTTACTAGCGGGGACGGATGAGCAGTTCTTC.